The 22 T cell receptor beta chains below were found in one sample sequenced in a study of T cell responses to AZD1222 COVID-19 vaccine. Only in-frame clones appear in the TCRdb table, and some are missing; sequencing was by immunoSEQ multiplex PCR. The sample has around 140,000 clones; 85% to 90% are singletons. This material consisted of peripheral blood, taken on day 0 of AZD1222 vaccination. The receptors stem from an adult in good health.

The genes are TRBV25-1 and TRBJ2-7, with D possibly TRBD2 on 6 matching bases. Germline assignment: CDR1 MGHDK and CDR2 SYGVNS. V shed 2 bases and J shed 3 bases, with 14 bases lying between them. CDR3 length equals 15 residues. The CDR3 loop is CASSELRGGFYEQYF. The DNA for the CDR3 is TGTGCCAGCAGTGAACTCCGTGGGGGGTTCTACGAGCAGTACTTC.

The rearrangement uses TRBV7-9 and TRBJ2-5; D tentatively fits TRBD1 or TRBD2 (5 bases each). The CDR3 sequence is 16 residues long. V lost 4 bases and J lost 2, with 17 bases in between. Germline CDR1 and CDR2: SEHNR and FQNEAQ (reference sequence). CDR3 amino acids: CASSYTPGTSQETQYF. As DNA, the CDR3 is TGTGCCAGCAGCTACACCCCCGGGACGAGTCAAGAGACCCAGTACTTC.

A single count supports this clone. The V and J genes are TRBV3-1 (or the pseudogene TRBV3-2) and TRBJ2-5, with 9 nucleotides matching TRBD2. Losses at the gene ends were 7 bases for V and 5 bases for J; bases not matched to a gene: 8. Looked up from germline, CDR1 is LGHDT and CDR2 is YNNKEL (reference sequence). This CDR3 spans 14 amino acids. The CDR3 nucleotides are TGTGCCAGCATTCGGCGGGGGGGGCCCGAGACCCAGTACTTC. Protein: CASIRRGGPETQYF.

J is TRBJ2-3 and V is TRBV11-3; 13 bases map to TRBD2. V shed 4 bases, J shed 5 bases, and the junction held 9 bases outside the gene matches. The CDR3 totals 17 residues. CDR1 and CDR2 from the germline V gene are SGHNT and YENEEA. The CDR3: CASSSPRLAGGIDTQYF. CDR3 in DNA: TGTGCCAGCAGCTCCCCACGACTAGCGGGGGGCATAGATACGCAGTATTTT.

There are a few counts of this clone. Other DNA sequences of this sample code for an identical CDR3. V is TRBV3-1 (or the pseudogene TRBV3-2) and J is TRBJ2-5, with D tentatively TRBD1 (7 bases). CDR1 LGHDT and CDR2 YNNKEL come from the germline V gene (reference sequence). This CDR3 contains 13 residues. V was trimmed by 4 bases and J by 2 bases, leaving 8 bases between them. The CDR3 DNA sequence: TGTGCCAGCAGCCCAGGGGGGCAAGAGACCCAGTACTTC. Translation gives CASSPGGQETQYF.

This clone was seen once. For the CDR3, the DNA is TGTGCCAGTGGGGACTACCCCTACGAGCAGTACTTC. Its protein is CASGDYPYEQYF. The chain employs TRBV19 and TRBJ2-7; the match to TRBD2 covers 7 bases. V lost 8 bases to trimming and J lost 2 bases; unmatched junction nucleotides: 3. From germline, CDR1 is LNHDA and CDR2 SQIVND (reference sequence). There are 12 residues in the CDR3.

This clone appeared once. At the DNA level, this CDR3 is encoded by other sequences in the same sample as well. The gene calls are TRBV30 and TRBJ1-5; no firm D call. Germline loops: CDR1 GTSNPN, CDR2 SVGIG (reference sequence). The V end lost 3 bases, the J end lost 4 bases, and 10 bases lay between the germline ends. The CDR3 is 13 amino acids. CDR3 residues: CAWSGKGNQPQHF. CDR3 in DNA: TGTGCCTGGAGCGGCAAGGGTAATCAGCCCCAGCATTTT. The variable domain in full, completed from reference TRBV30 and TRBJ1-5, reads SQTIHQWPATLVQPVGSPLSLECTVEGTSNPNLYWYRQAAGRGLQLLFYSVGIGQISSEVPQNLSASRPQDRQFILSSKKLLLSDSGFYLCAWSGKGNQPQHFGDGTRLSIL.

J is TRBJ2-3 and V is TRBV7-9; the match to TRBD1 covers 9 bases. The CDR3 consists of 17 residues. The V gene end was trimmed by 3 bases and the J gene end by 6 bases; junction bases not matched to a gene: 13. The V gene's germline CDR1 is SEHNR and CDR2 FQNEAQ (reference sequence). The CDR3 loop is CASSFGRRTGGVDTQYF. CDR3 DNA: TGTGCCAGCAGCTTTGGCCGCAGAACAGGGGGCGTGGATACGCAGTATTTT.

This chain's CDR3 is CASSVGEEQYF. CDR3 nucleotides: TGTGCCAGCAGCGTAGGGGAAGAGCAGTACTTC. This chain uses TRBV9 with TRBJ2-7; unclear D gene. The CDR3 length is 11 residues. V lost 0 bases to trimming and J lost 7 bases, with 5 bases between them. Germline V gene lookup returns CDR1 SGDLS and CDR2 YYNGEE.

This clone showed up just once. The chain links TRBV5-6 to TRBJ1-3; no clear D. V lost 0 bases, J lost 2 bases, and 6 bases lay in between. The CDR3 totals 14 residues. Germline lookup yields CDR1 SGHDT and CDR2 YYEEEE. The CDR3 DNA follows: TGTGCCAGCAGCTTGGGGAGAACTGGAAACACCATATATTTT. Its translation: CASSLGRTGNTIYF.

This chain connects TRBV27 to TRBJ1-6, with D possibly being TRBD1 (5 bases). V was clipped by 4 bases and J by 7 bases, with 14 bases between them. Germline CDR1 reads MNHEY; CDR2 reads SMNVEV (reference sequence). The length of the CDR3 is 15 residues. The CDR3 nucleotides are TGTGCCAGCAGTTCCTACCATGGGGGAAATTCACCCCTCCACTTT. Translated: CASSSYHGGNSPLHF.

The rearrangement links TRBV7-8 to TRBJ1-5, with TRBD1 matching 8 bases. CDR1 is SGHVS, CDR2 FQNEAQ, per germline. The CDR3 runs to 17 residues. The ends lost 2 bases at V and 7 bases at J; junction bases unmatched: 13. CDR3 in DNA: TGTGCCAGCAGCTTAAACTATCAGGGGGCCAAGAGGCAGCCCCAGCATTTT. Its protein product is CASSLNYQGAKRQPQHF.

The V call is TRBV7-8, the J call TRBJ2-1, with D hard to call. Deletions cut 5 bases from V and 6 bases from J, with 11 bases between. The CDR3 sequence is 13 residues long. Germline V gene data show CDR1 as SGHVS and CDR2 as FQNEAQ. The CDR3 loop is CASSPQIINEQFF. Written as DNA, the CDR3 is TGTGCCAGCAGCCCTCAGATCATCAATGAGCAGTTCTTC.

The chain combines TRBV9 with TRBJ2-5, with TRBD1 matching over 7 bases. Germline V CDR1 and CDR2: SGDLS, YYNGEE. The V gene end was trimmed by 7 bases and the J gene end by 5 bases; junction bases not matched to a gene: 8. The length of the CDR3 is 13 residues. CDR3 region: CASGAGGRETQYF. CDR3 DNA sequence: TGTGCCAGCGGGGCAGGGGGACGGGAGACCCAGTACTTC. The full variable domain, its missing parts supplied by reference TRBV9 and TRBJ2-5, is DSGVTQTPKHLITATGQRVTLRCSPRSGDLSVYWYQQSLDQGLQFLIQYYNGEERAKGNILERFSAQQFPDLHSELNLSSLELGDSALYFCASGAGGRETQYFGPGTRLLVL.

The chain couples TRBV27 to TRBJ1-6, with 9 positions matching TRBD1. Germline V gene lookup returns CDR1 MNHEY and CDR2 SMNVEV (reference sequence). The length of the CDR3 is 15 residues. Trimming at V came to 4 bases and at J to 7 bases, leaving 5 bases not matched to a gene. CDR3 DNA: TGTGCCAGCAGTTCACAGGGGGCGAGGAATTCACCCCTCCACTTT. This encodes CASSSQGARNSPLHF.

The rearrangement links TRBV11-2 to TRBJ2-2, with TRBD2 as a possible D gene (6 bases). The CDR3 has 15 amino acids. Germline V CDR1 and CDR2: SGHAT, FQNNGV. V dropped 2 bases and J dropped 1 base, with 8 bases sitting between them. CDR3: CASSLLAMNTGELFF. CDR3 DNA: TGTGCCAGCAGCTTACTAGCGATGAACACCGGGGAGCTGTTTTTT.

The chain couples TRBV28 to TRBJ1-2; D unclear. This CDR3 has 12 amino acids. Per germline, CDR1 MDHEN and CDR2 SYDVKM. Trimming removed 2 bases at V and 6 bases at J, with 7 bases between. CDR3 coding DNA: TGTGCCAGCAGTTTACTCCGGGATGGCTACACCTTC. It translates to CASSLLRDGYTF.

This clone was detected only once. The CDR3 nucleotides read TGTGCCAGCAGACAGACGGGAGGCTACACCTTC. Translation: CASRQTGGYTF. The chain uses TRBV12-3 or TRBV12-4 and TRBJ1-2; D remains unclear. Deletions cut 6 bases from V and 8 bases from J, with 10 bases between. The CDR3 has 11 amino acids.

The chain is built from TRBV19 and TRBJ1-3; TRBD1 is a possible D gene (6 bases). Germline V gives CDR1 LNHDA, CDR2 SQIVND (reference sequence). V lost 3 bases to trimming and J lost 4 bases, with 10 bases between them. This CDR3 spans 14 amino acids. The CDR3: CASSIGGDGNTIYF. CDR3 nucleotide sequence: TGTGCCAGTAGTATTGGGGGCGACGGAAACACCATATATTTT.

This sequence joins TRBV5-5 and TRBJ2-1; D is ambiguous. With 0 bases removed from V and 3 bases from J, the gap between germline ends came to 4 bases. CDR1 is SGHKS and CDR2 is YYEKEE in the germline V gene (reference sequence). The CDR3 is 13 residues long. The CDR3 DNA sequence: TGTGCCAGCAGCTTGGTACTCTACAATGAGCAGTTCTTC. It yields the protein CASSLVLYNEQFF.

V usage is TRBV6-5 and J usage is TRBJ1-1; D call uncertain. The V end was cut by 7 bases, the J end by 5 bases, with 8 bases between. The CDR3 consists of 11 residues. Per the germline V gene, CDR1 is MNHEY and CDR2 is SVGAGI. CDR3 in DNA: TGTGCCAGCAAGGGTGGGACTGAAGCTTTCTTT. This translates into CASKGGTEAFF.

This chain joins TRBV6-4 and TRBJ1-1; D gene ambiguous. The CDR3 extends over 15 amino acids. V gave up 4 bases and J gave up 8 bases, with 20 bases separating them. Germline V gene data show CDR1 as MRHNA and CDR2 as SNTAGT. CDR3 protein: CASSAETSGHPEAFF. The CDR3 DNA follows: TGTGCCAGCAGTGCTGAGACATCCGGGCACCCCGAAGCTTTCTTT.